A single sample is the source of the 2 T cell receptor beta chains below, sequenced in a study of blood T cell repertoires in COVID-19. The repertoire was sequenced with immunoSEQ multiplex PCR; TCRdb's copy has only in-frame clones and lacks some. The sample contains 490,000 or so clones, about 88% of which appear only once. The specimen was PBMCs or T cells enriched from blood (not recorded which). The source of these receptors is a woman aged 55-70 years who had recovered from COVID-19.

By sample share, this clone is medium-sized (0.01 to 0.1%). The identical CDR3 is also encoded by other nucleotide sequences in the sample. The V gene is TRBV5-4, the J gene TRBJ1-5; TRBD1 agrees at 8 bases. The V and J ends lost 4 bases and 7 bases, in that order; junction bases with no gene match: 10. Germline CDR1 and CDR2: SGHNT and YYREEE (reference sequence). The CDR3 consists of 15 residues. CDR3 DNA: TGTGCCAGCAGCCCAGGGACAGGAGGGGGGCAGCCCCAGCATTTT. Amino acids: CASSPGTGGGQPQHF.

The gene calls are TRBV5-4 and TRBJ1-2, with D uncertain. CDR3 size: 15 residues. Germline V gives CDR1 SGHNT, CDR2 YYREEE (reference sequence). Trimming left V 2 bases short and J 4 bases short, with 15 bases between. CDR3 residues: CASSFPGRAGYGYTF. The CDR3 DNA is TGTGCCAGCAGCTTTCCCGGGAGGGCGGGCTATGGCTACACCTTC.